This paragraph covers one T cell receptor (beta chain) sequence. It lacks a known antigen. Base qualities are not provided; no much larger clone lies one nucleotide away. The entry originates in a study of T cell repertoires in cytomegalovirus infection (dated by TCRdb to between 2018 and 2021). Regarding the study in general: Because public TCR beta signatures pointed to carriage of CMV infection together with the matching HLA type, the HLA type of each donor mattered for the analysis.

The data were produced on an Illumina HiSeq 1500. The public reads were reprocessed in TCRdb via fastp at Q25 and MiXCR, keeping in-frame beta chains. Each entry is one CDR3 protein sequence, shown with its most common DNA and genes. The sample table holds around 530,000 distinct CDR3 sequences, of which about 30% were seen once. Around 14% of the sample is held by the ten biggest clonotypes. The junction carries 14 bases between V and J, which are trimmed by 3 bases and 4 bases respectively. There are 15 amino acids in the CDR3, from cysteine to phenylalanine inclusive. Of all the DNA, just the CDR3 is kept, 45 bases in frame from base 1. CDR1 SGHNT and CDR2 YYREEE are derived from the germline V gene (reference sequence). General findings and caveats noted by the study authors: In both this cohort and an independent cohort of some 370 donors, the cumulative frequency of public TCR beta family members distinguished carriers of CMV infection plus the relevant HLA type. The ex vivo response was dominated by HLA-C-restricted CMV-specific TCR beta clonotypes, which also provided the single most frequent clonotype in two of eight donors.

The V and J segments used are TRBV5-4 and TRBJ2-1; TRBD2 is a possible D gene, resting on 6 matching bases. Sequences were obtained from PBMCs. This clonotype was sampled from a human donor in good health (CMV status not recorded). Some clones in this sample may be carry-over from other donors' samples. The CDR3 reads as follows: CASSYPGLDYNEQFF. The sequenced DNA: TGTGCCAGCAGCTATCCGGGACTGGATTACAATGAGCAGTTCTTC.